This T cell receptor beta chain was sequenced in a study of CD8+ T cells in alopecia areata. General observations from the study: Besides other cells, scalp samples also yield sequences of resident alphabeta T cells from normal skin. Persistence in scalp and blood during tofacitinib was observed for many expanded lesional clones. Compared with mice, patients displayed less clear TCR sharing, possibly for HLA-related reasons.

Sequencing relied on a cDNA template that was reverse transcribed from extracted RNA. Profiling relied on immunoSEQ multiplex PCR, and the TCRdb table lists in-frame clones only, not all of them. The data contain fewer than 200,000 clones, about 54% of them singletons. The treatment here: oral pan-JAK inhibitor, 5-10 mg twice daily. This clone has a handful of counts. Its cognate antigen is unknown. The CDR3 runs 13 residues. Germline assignment: CDR1 SGDLS and CDR2 YYNGEE. V was pared by 0 bases and J by 6 bases, with 7 bases between. The receptor was isolated from a human donor with alopecia areata. The starting material was CD4+ T cells sorted from blood, obtained at approximately week 56, from a patient treated with tofacitinib. The chain has TRBV9 and TRBJ1-5, with D uncertain. The DNA of the CDR3 is TGTGCCAGCAGCGTAGGGGTCACTCAGCCCCAGCATTTT. Amino acid sequence: CASSVGVTQPQHF.